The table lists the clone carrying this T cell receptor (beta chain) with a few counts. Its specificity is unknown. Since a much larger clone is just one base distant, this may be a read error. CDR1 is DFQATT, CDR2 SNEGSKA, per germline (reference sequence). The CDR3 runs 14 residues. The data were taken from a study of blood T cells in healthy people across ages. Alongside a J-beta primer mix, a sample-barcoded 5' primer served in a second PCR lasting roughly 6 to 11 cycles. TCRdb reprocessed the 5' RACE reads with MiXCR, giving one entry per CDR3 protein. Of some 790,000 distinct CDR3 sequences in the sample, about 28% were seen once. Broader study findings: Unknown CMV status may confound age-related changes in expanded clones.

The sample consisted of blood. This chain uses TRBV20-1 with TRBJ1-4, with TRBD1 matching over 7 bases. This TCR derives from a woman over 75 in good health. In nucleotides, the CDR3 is TGCAGTGCTAGAGAAAGGGGGCGCGGTGAAAAACGGTTTTTT. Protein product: CSARERGRGEKRFF.